The rows below give T cell receptor beta chains drawn from one sample of a study of blood T cell repertoires in COVID-19. Generated by immunoSEQ multiplex PCR, the TCRdb table keeps only in-frame clones and is missing some. The table has around 310,000 clones, 90% seen once. Material for sequencing was peripheral blood. Receptors were obtained from a woman in her thirties or forties with COVID-19, enrolled during active disease. Both conserved end residues are part of each CDR3. Each record gives: clone size, J gene, V gene, D gene, CDR3 DNA, CDR3 protein. The D gene is left open where the match is weak. Some rows have no size entry. The others give once, few or many, or a class for an expanded clone.

>.|TRBJ1-4|TRBV6-5|TRBD1
TGTGCCAGCAGTTATAGGTACAGGGGGGCTGAAAAACTGTTTTTT
CASSYRYRGAEKLFF
>.|TRBJ2-3|TRBV7-2|.
TGTGCCAGCAGCTTGTATCCGCCGGGCAGGGTAGCAGATACGCAGTATTTT
CASSLYPPGRVADTQYF
>.|TRBJ1-6|TRBV6-2/TRBV6-3|TRBD1
TGTGCCAGCAGCCCGGACAGGGGGCAGTATTCACCCCTCCACTTT
CASSPDRGQYSPLHF
>.|TRBJ2-1|TRBV13|TRBD1
TGTGCCAGCAGCTCCGCAACCGACAGGGGGCTCCACACCTACAATGAGCAGTTCTTC
CASSSATDRGLHTYNEQFF
>.|TRBJ1-5|TRBV5-1|.
TGCGCCAGCAGCTTGACAGGTAGCAATCAGCCCCAGCATTTT
CASSLTGSNQPQHF
>.|TRBJ2-1|TRBV7-9|TRBD1
TGTGCCAGCAGCCCAGCCGGGACAGGGGATGAGCAGTTCTTC
CASSPAGTGDEQFF
>.|TRBJ2-3|TRBV12-5|TRBD2
TGTGCTAGTGGTTTGGACGGGACTAGATCCGATACGCAGTATTTT
CASGLDGTRSDTQYF
>.|TRBJ2-3|TRBV7-3|TRBD2
TGTGCCAGCAGCCCGGGGACTAGCGGGGTAGCAGATACGCAGTATTTT
CASSPGTSGVADTQYF
>once|TRBJ1-6|TRBV28|TRBD1
TGTGCCAGCAGTTTACGGGACAGGGGAAATTCACCCCTCCACTTT
CASSLRDRGNSPLHF
>.|TRBJ2-5|TRBV18|.
TGTGCCAGCTCCCGCGGGCAGGACCAAGAGACCCAGTACTTC
CASSRGQDQETQYF
>.|TRBJ2-1|TRBV6-2/TRBV6-3|.
TGTGCCAGCAGTTCCAGGCTTAATGAGCAGTTCTTC
CASSSRLNEQFF
>.|TRBJ1-1|TRBV28|TRBD1
TGTGCCAGCAGTTTACGGGGGACAGGGCTGAACACTGAAGCTTTCTTT
CASSLRGTGLNTEAFF
>.|TRBJ2-3|TRBV19|.
TGTGCCAGTAGTATGAGGCAGAACACAGATACGCAGTATTTT
CASSMRQNTDTQYF
>.|TRBJ1-2|TRBV10-3|.
TGTGCCATCAGTCCCACCCAAGTCCTCACGGGGTATGGCTACACCTTC
CAISPTQVLTGYGYTF
>.|TRBJ2-3|TRBV7-2|TRBD1
TGTGCCAGCAGCCCCGCGGACAGGGCATACACAGATACGCAGTATTTT
CASSPADRAYTDTQYF
>.|TRBJ1-1|TRBV5-1|.
TGCGCCAGCAGCTTGGTGTCCCCGGGGAACACTGAAGCTTTCTTT
CASSLVSPGNTEAFF
>.|TRBJ2-2|TRBV2|TRBD2
TGTGCCAGTAGAACAGGGTTGGGACCACTAGCGGGTATCACCGGGGAGCTGTTTTTT
CASRTGLGPLAGITGELFF
>.|TRBJ2-2|TRBV5-1|TRBD1
TGCGCCAGCAGCCGCGGACAGGGAGGCACCGGGGAGCTGTTTTTT
CASSRGQGGTGELFF
>.|TRBJ1-1|TRBV6-4|.
TGTGCCAGCCCGCGCCCTCGGGACACTGAAGCTTTCTTT
CASPRPRDTEAFF
>.|TRBJ1-6|TRBV5-6|.
TGTGCCAGCAGCTTGGCCAGAGGGAGATCACCCCTCCACTTT
CASSLARGRSPLHF
>once|TRBJ1-2|TRBV4-3|.
TGCGCCAGCAGCCAAGGAATCCTCCCCGGTGGCTACACCTTC
CASSQGILPGGYTF
>.|TRBJ2-1|TRBV7-6|TRBD2
TGTGCCAGCAGCTTCCTAGGGACTAGCGGGAGGGCCAGGGATGAGCAGTTCTTC
CASSFLGTSGRARDEQFF
>.|TRBJ1-1|TRBV5-1|.
TGCGCCAGCAGCTCCAACACAGGGAACACTGAAGCTTTCTTT
CASSSNTGNTEAFF
>few|TRBJ2-1|TRBV2|.
TGTGCCAGCAGTGATTGGTCGGGTTCCTACAATGAGCAGTTCTTC
CASSDWSGSYNEQFF
>once|TRBJ2-7|TRBV28|TRBD1
TGTGCCAGCAGTCCTGCCGGGACAGACTCCTACGAGCAGTACTTC
CASSPAGTDSYEQYF
>.|TRBJ1-1|TRBV7-9|TRBD1
TGTGCCAGCAGCCCGCCCCCCACAGGGGAGAGGACTGAAGCTTTCTTT
CASSPPPTGERTEAFF
>.|TRBJ1-5|TRBV28|.
TGTGCCAGCAGACCAGGGGTTCAGCCCCAGCATTTT
CASRPGVQPQHF
>.|TRBJ1-4|TRBV5-1|TRBD1
TGCGCCAGCAGCGCGGACAGGGTGGGATCAAAACTGTTTTTT
CASSADRVGSKLFF
>.|TRBJ1-4|TRBV5-4|TRBD1
TGTGCCAGCAGCTCTAGAACAGGGGGTGGTGATGAAAAACTGTTTTTT
CASSSRTGGGDEKLFF
>.|TRBJ1-6|TRBV7-2|.
TGTGCCAGCAGCTTAGGCTCCACCGGGGTGGCACCCCTCCACTTT
CASSLGSTGVAPLHF
>.|TRBJ2-7|TRBV24-1|TRBD1
TGTGCCTCCGGGACAGGGCACGAGCAGTACTTC
CASGTGHEQYF
>.|TRBJ1-1|TRBV10-3|.
TGTGCCACCGAGGAGGGAAGGGACACTGAAGCTTTCTTT
CATEEGRDTEAFF
>.|TRBJ1-6|TRBV7-9|TRBD1
TGTGCCAGCAGCTTTTGGGACAGGGGTGATAATTCACCCCTCCACTTT
CASSFWDRGDNSPLHF
>.|TRBJ2-7|TRBV27|.
TGTGCCAGCAGTTCCCCAGGGGCTAGCCACTACGAGCAGTACTTC
CASSSPGASHYEQYF
>.|TRBJ1-4|TRBV7-8|.
TGTGCCAGCAGCTTATATGGGGCAGGGGAAACTAATGAAAAACTGTTTTTT
CASSLYGAGETNEKLFF
>.|TRBJ2-7|TRBV27|TRBD2
TGTGCCAGCAGTCTCGAACCGGGACTAGCGAGACCCTCCCAGCAGTACTTC
CASSLEPGLARPSQQYF
>.|TRBJ1-5|TRBV28|TRBD1
TGTGCCAGCAGTTTACTCGGGACAGGAGACAATCAGCCCCAGCATTTT
CASSLLGTGDNQPQHF
>.|TRBJ1-1|TRBV27|TRBD1
TGTGCCAGCATCTTGCGAATGGGACAGAAAAACACTGAAGCTTTCTTT
CASILRMGQKNTEAFF
>.|TRBJ1-6|TRBV5-1|.
TGCGCCAGCAGCCCGAATAGGAGCCCCAATTCACCCCTCCACTTT
CASSPNRSPNSPLHF
>few|TRBJ1-1|TRBV28|TRBD1
TGTGCCAGCAGTTTTGGGACAGGGAACACTGAAGCTTTCTTT
CASSFGTGNTEAFF
>.|TRBJ2-3|TRBV19|.
TGTGCCAGTAGTTCGGGGGTGACCCCCCGAGGGGATACGCAGTATTTT
CASSSGVTPRGDTQYF
>.|TRBJ2-1|TRBV14|.
TGTGCCAGCAGCCAAGTTTCGCGGGCTGAGTTTTACAATGAGCAGTTCTTC
CASSQVSRAEFYNEQFF
>.|TRBJ2-5|TRBV5-1|.
TGCGCCAGCAGCTCACAGGGAACTAGGGAGACCCAGTACTTC
CASSSQGTRETQYF
>.|TRBJ1-4|TRBV27|.
TGTGCCAGCGGGATACAGGGCTCGGCTAATGAAAAACTGTTTTTT
CASGIQGSANEKLFF
>.|TRBJ1-1|TRBV5-6|.
TGTGCCAGCAGCTTGTTCGACTCCCCTGAGGCTTTCTTT
CASSLFDSPEAFF
>.|TRBJ1-2|TRBV19|.
TGTGCCAGTAGTATAGCAAGACAGAACTATGGCTACACCTTC
CASSIARQNYGYTF
>once|TRBJ1-1|TRBV18|.
TGTGCCAGCTCACTCGGGGTTGACACTGAAGCTTTCTTT
CASSLGVDTEAFF
>.|TRBJ1-2|TRBV7-9|TRBD1
TGTGCCAGCAGCACAGTGGACAGGACTTATGGCTACACCTTC
CASSTVDRTYGYTF
>.|TRBJ2-5|TRBV7-2|.
TGTGCCAGCAGCTTAGAAAGTTTCAGGGGCCCAGATCAGACCCAGTACTTC
CASSLESFRGPDQTQYF
>.|TRBJ2-7|TRBV25-1|.
TGTGCCAGCAGTTACTCCTACGAGCAGTACTTC
CASSYSYEQYF
>.|TRBJ1-2|TRBV27|.
TGTGCCAGCAGGGCCCCGGAGGGTGGCTACACCTTC
CASRAPEGGYTF
>.|TRBJ1-3|TRBV7-8|.
TGTGCTACAGGGACGAGCGGAAACACCATATATTTT
CATGTSGNTIYF
>.|TRBJ1-6|TRBV30|.
TGTGCCTGGAGTAACAGGGTCCTCCACTTT
CAWSNRVLHF